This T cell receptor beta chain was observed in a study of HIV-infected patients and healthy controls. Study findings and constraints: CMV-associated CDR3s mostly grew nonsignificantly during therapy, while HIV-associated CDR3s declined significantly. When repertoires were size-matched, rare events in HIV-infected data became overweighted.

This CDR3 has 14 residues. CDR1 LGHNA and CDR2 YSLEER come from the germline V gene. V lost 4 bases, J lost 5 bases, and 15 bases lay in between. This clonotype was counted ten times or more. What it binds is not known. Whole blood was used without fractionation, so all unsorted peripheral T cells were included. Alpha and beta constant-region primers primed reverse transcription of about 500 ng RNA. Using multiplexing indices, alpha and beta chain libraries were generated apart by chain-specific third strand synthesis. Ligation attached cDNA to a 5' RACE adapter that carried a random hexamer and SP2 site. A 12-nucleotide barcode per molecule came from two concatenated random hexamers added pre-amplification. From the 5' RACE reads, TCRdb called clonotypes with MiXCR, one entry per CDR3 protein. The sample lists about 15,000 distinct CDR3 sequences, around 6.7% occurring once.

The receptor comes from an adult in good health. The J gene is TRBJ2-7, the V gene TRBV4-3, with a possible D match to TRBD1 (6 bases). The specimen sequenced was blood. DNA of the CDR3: TGCGCCAGCAGCCTAAGCCCAGGGGCCGACGAGCAGTACTTC. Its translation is CASSLSPGADEQYF.